This T cell receptor (beta chain) is from a study of cytomegalovirus exposure and HLA in healthy donors. V trimming: 5 bases; J trimming: 2 bases; junction bases outside the gene matches: 6. This CDR3 has 15 amino acids. CDR1 and CDR2 (germline): SGHVS, FNYEAQ. Study findings and constraints: It was reportedly the case that the classifier diagnosed cytomegalovirus status with high specificity and sensitivity. According to a subsequent analysis, TCR clusters identified in the first cohort showed a tendency to co-occur across the 120 or so validation repertoires. The study designated 164 TCR beta chains cytomegalovirus-associated.

A note on this clone: What it recognizes is unknown.

Sequenced by immunoSEQ multiplex PCR; TCRdb stores in-frame clones only, minus some. The sample includes more than 120,000 clones, 70% to 90% of them seen just once. This sequence joins TRBV7-6 and TRBJ1-3; 7 bases match TRBD1. The sample taken for sequencing was PBMCs. This receptor was identified in a man younger than 35 in good health and CMV-seropositive. This CDR3 reads CASSTYTGAGNTIYF. CDR3 bases: TGTGCCAGCAGCACGTACACAGGGGCTGGAAACACCATATATTTT.